Below, one T cell receptor (beta chain) is given with its context. No antigen is known for it. This sample stems from a study of T cells expressing NK-cell markers. Study background: Source material for TCR beta repertoires consisted of sorted CD3+CD56+NKG2C+, CD3+CD56+NKG2C- and CD3+CD56-NKG2C+ T cells.

Findings and limits, study-wide: As a fraction of CD8+ T cells, dominant NKG2C+ clonotypes reached roughly 1.0-8% in six donors. The CD3+CD56-NKG2C+ fraction of four donors was likewise dominated by these clonotypes.

Researchers built TCR beta cDNA using 5'RACE template switching with UMIs. TCRdb re-called the 5' RACE reads and gives one entry per CDR3 protein, without DNA. Recorded for this sample: over 350,000 distinct CDR3 sequences. The sample consisted of blood T cells: a sorted CD56 or NKG2C T cell subset, CD4+ or CD8+ T cells, or bulk PBMC T cells (not recorded which). The origin of this receptor is a woman aged 50 to 60 in good health.

The CDR3 sequence: CASSEGYRAQETQYF. The rearrangement uses TRBV25-1 and TRBJ2-5; TCRdb outputs TRBD1, but without DNA this stays unchecked. Germline V gives CDR1 MGHDK, CDR2 SYGVNS. This CDR3 comprises 15 residues.